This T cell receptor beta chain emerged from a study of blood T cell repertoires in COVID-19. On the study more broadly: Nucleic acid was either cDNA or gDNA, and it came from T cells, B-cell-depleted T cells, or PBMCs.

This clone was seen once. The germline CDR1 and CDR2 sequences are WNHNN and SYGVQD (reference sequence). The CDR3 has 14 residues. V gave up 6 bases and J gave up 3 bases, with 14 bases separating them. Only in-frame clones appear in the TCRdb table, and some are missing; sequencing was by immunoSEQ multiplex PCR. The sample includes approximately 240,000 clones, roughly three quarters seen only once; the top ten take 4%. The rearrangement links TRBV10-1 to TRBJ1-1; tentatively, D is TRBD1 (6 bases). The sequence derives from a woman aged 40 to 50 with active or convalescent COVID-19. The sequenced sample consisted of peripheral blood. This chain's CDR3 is CASRPSGADTEAFF. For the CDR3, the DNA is TGCGCCAGCAGACCGTCAGGGGCGGACACTGAAGCTTTCTTT.